These T cell receptor beta chains were read from a single sample in a study of T cells in localized non-small cell lung cancer. Sequencing was performed with immunoSEQ multiplex PCR; in TCRdb, only in-frame clones are kept and a portion is missing. The table includes 3,000 to 4,000 clones, about 53% detected once. The starting material was lymph node tissue, obtained before any cancer treatment. The receptors derive from a woman aged 18-55 years with stage I lung adenocarcinoma. Both conserved end residues are part of each CDR3. The order of the fields is V gene, J gene, CDR3 protein.

>TRBV29-1|TRBJ2-5
CSVEPHTTGLETQYF
>TRBV18|TRBJ2-7
CASSPLRDRSSYEQYF
>TRBV6-7|TRBJ2-7
CASSYLLGNEQYF
>TRBV6-8|TRBJ2-2
CASRWRTNTGELFF
>TRBV11-3|TRBJ1-1
CASSLVGTGIWNTEAFF
>TRBV19|TRBJ1-5
CASSDRGTSNQPQHF
>TRBV29-1|TRBJ1-1
CSVPDGGYTEAFF
>TRBV14|TRBJ2-7
CASSHQGYEQYF
>TRBV11-3|TRBJ1-2
CASSVGTGNYGYTF
>TRBV19|TRBJ2-6
CASSYGRANVLTF
>TRBV30|TRBJ1-1
CAWSVLDRGFGAFF
>TRBV15|TRBJ2-1
CATRTSGEGGNNEQFF
>TRBV6-1|TRBJ2-3
CASSEFMGSTDTQYF
>TRBV2|TRBJ2-7
CASSDGLQPYEQYF
>TRBV28|TRBJ2-7
CASSDSSGAYEQYF
>TRBV6-8|TRBJ2-1
CASSLAESSYNEQFF
>TRBV11-3|TRBJ2-2
CASSQQRALISGELFF
>TRBV28|TRBJ2-7
CASVTVPGEQYF
>TRBV6-8|TRBJ2-7
CASKTGGAYEQYF
>TRBV6-8|TRBJ1-5
CAIAKDLNQPQHF
>TRBV29-1|TRBJ1-2
CSVAGGRGLYGYTF
>TRBV14|TRBJ2-5
CASSPRTSGRETQYF
>TRBV6-8|TRBJ2-1
CASRQREGSEQFF
>TRBV30|TRBJ2-3
CAWTITSTDTQYF
>TRBV6-8|TRBJ1-2
CASSSKPQGIYGYTF
>TRBV11-3|TRBJ2-3
CASSLEASTDTQYF
>TRBV12-2|TRBJ2-4
CASDSGGSENIQYF
>TRBV12-5|TRBJ1-5
CASGLSRSQPQHF
>TRBV19|TRBJ2-1
CASSSGLAGGPDEQFF
>TRBV9|TRBJ2-2
CASSVVSSYTGELFF
>TRBV6-8|TRBJ2-7
CASSYSAWKGSYEQYF
>TRBV1|TRBJ1-1
CASSQEYRYTEAFF
>TRBV28|TRBJ2-3
CASSFRGTGGGTQYF
>TRBV29-1|TRBJ2-3
CSVRAGGPTDTQYF
>TRBV28|TRBJ2-2
CASSLRGSNGELFF
>TRBV11-3|TRBJ2-6
CASSLPGTGRSGANVLTF
>TRBV25-1|TRBJ1-3
CASSEQTGNTIYF
>TRBV6-7|TRBJ2-2
CASSSSGSGTGELFF
>TRBV9|TRBJ2-2
CASSVAGGSSRTGELFF
>TRBV6-8|TRBJ1-1
CASSYSVNRLTNTEAFF
>TRBV18|TRBJ2-3
CASSRTGRTDTQYF
>TRBV28|TRBJ1-5
CASSVDGGINQPQHF
>TRBV29-1|TRBJ2-3
CSVDGTSGEYTQYF
>TRBV28|TRBJ2-2
CASSSLLGTGELFF
>TRBV12-5|TRBJ2-3
CASGSRPDGTASTDTQYF